What follows is one T cell receptor beta chain and its context. The data were obtained in a study of T cell changes during pregnancy in multiple sclerosis. Produced via immunoSEQ multiplex PCR; TCRdb's table is partial and in-frame only. The table includes about 70,000 clones, 80% to 95% detected once. This receptor was identified in a female donor with multiple sclerosis, enrolled in a pregnancy study. The material was CD4+ T cells from peripheral blood mononuclear cells, obtained after pregnancy.

The CDR3 sequence: CASSLAGQGGTGELFF. CDR3 DNA sequence: TGCGCCAGCAGCTTGGCCGGACAGGGGGGAACCGGGGAGCTGTTTTTT. This chain joins TRBV5-1 and TRBJ2-2; 10 bases match TRBD1. CDR1 and CDR2 from the germline V gene are SGHRS and YFSETQ. The CDR3 is 16 amino acids. Trimming removed 0 bases from V and 5 bases from J; junction bases left unmatched: 4.